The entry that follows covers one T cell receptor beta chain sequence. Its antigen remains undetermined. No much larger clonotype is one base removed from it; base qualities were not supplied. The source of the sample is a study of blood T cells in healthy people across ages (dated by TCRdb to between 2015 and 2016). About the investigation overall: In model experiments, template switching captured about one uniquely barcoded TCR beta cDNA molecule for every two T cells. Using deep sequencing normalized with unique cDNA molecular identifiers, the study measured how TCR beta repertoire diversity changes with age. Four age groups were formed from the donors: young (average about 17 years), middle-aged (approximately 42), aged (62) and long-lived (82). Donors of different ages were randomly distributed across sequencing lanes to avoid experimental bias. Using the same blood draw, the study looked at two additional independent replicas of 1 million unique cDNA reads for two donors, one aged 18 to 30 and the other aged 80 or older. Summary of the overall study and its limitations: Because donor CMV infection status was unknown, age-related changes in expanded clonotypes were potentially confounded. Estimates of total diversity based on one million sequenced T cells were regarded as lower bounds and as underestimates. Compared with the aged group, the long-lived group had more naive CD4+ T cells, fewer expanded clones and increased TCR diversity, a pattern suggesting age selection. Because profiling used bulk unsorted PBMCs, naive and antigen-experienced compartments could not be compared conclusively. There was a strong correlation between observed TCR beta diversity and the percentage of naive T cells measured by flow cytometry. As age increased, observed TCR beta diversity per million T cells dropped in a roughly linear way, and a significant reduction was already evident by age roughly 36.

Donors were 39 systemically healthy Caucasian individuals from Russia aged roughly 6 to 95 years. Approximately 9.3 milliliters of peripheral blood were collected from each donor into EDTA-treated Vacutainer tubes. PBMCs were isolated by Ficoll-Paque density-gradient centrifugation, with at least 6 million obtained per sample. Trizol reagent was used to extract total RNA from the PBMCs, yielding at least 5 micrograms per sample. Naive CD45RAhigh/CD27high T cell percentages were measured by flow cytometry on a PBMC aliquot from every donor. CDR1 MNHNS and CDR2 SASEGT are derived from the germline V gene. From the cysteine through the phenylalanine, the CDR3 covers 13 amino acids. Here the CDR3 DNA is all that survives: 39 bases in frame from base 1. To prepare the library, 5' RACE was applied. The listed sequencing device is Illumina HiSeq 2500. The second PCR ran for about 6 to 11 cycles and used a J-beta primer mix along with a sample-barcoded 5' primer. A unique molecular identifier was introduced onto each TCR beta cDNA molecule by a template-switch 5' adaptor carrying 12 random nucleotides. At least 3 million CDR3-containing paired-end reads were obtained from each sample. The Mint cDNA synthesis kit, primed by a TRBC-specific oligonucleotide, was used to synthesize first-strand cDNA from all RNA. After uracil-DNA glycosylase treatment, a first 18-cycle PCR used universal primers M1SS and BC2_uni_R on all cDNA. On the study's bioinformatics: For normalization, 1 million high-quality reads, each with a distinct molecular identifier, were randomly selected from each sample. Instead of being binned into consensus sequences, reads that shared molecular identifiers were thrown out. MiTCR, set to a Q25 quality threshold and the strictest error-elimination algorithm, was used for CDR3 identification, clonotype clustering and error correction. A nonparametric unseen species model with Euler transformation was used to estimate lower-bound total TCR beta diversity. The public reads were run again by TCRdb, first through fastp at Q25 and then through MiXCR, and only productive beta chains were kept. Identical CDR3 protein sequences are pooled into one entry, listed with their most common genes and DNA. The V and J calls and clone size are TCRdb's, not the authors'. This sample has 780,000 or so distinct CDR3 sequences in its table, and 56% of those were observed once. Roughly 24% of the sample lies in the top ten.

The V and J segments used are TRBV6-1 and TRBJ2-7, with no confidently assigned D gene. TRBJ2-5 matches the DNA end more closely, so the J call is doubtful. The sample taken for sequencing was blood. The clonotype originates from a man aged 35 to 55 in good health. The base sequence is TGTGCCAGCAGGACGACACGCTCGGAGACCCAGTACTTC. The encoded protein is CASRTTRSETQYF.